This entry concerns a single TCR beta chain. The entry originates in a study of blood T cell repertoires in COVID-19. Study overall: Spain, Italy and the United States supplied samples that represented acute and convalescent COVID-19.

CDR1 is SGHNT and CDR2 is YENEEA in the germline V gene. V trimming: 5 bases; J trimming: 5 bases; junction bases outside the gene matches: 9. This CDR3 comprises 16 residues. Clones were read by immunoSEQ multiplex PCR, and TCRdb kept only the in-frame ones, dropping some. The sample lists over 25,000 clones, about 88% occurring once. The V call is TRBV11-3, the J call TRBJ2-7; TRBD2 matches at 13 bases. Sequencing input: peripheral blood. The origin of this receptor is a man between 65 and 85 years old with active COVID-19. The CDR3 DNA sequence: TGTGCCAGCAGCCTCCGGACTAGCGGGAGAACCCACGAGCAGTACTTC. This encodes CASSLRTSGRTHEQYF.